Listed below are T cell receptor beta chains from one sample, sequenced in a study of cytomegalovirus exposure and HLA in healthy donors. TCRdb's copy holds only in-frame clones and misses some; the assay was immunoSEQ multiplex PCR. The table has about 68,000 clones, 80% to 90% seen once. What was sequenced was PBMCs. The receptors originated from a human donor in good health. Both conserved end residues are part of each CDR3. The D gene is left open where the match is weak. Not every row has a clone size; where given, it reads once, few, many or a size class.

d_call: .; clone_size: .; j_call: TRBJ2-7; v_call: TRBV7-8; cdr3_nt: TGTGCTACCGGGACACAGGACTACGAGCAGTACTTC; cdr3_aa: CATGTQDYEQYF
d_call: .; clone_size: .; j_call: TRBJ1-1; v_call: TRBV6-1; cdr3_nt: TGTGCCAGCAATCTGCGGGGGATAACTGAAGCTTTCTTT; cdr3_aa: CASNLRGITEAFF
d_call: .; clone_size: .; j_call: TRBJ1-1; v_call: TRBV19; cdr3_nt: TGTGCCAGTACCGATTGGGGATGGGGAGGGGCTTTCTTT; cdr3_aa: CASTDWGWGGAFF
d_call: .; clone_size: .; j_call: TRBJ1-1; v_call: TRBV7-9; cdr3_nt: TGTTCCAGCAGCCGAGATACAGGTGAAGCTTTCTTT; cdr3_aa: CSSSRDTGEAFF
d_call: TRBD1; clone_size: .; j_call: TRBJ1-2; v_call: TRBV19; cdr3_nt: TGTGCCAGTAGTAAGCCGGGACAGGGAATAGGTGGCTACACCTTC; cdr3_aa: CASSKPGQGIGGYTF
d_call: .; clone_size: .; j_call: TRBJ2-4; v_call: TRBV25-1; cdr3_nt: TGTGCCAGCAGTGACGAGAGAAACATTCAGTACTTC; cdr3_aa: CASSDERNIQYF
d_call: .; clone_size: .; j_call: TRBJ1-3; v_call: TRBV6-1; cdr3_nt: TGTGCCAGCAGTGAACAACAGAGCTCTGGAAACACCATATATTTT; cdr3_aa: CASSEQQSSGNTIYF
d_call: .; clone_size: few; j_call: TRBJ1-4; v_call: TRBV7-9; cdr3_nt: TGTGCCAGCAGCTTAGTCAGGACATCTCGTGAAAAACTGTTTTTT; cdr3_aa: CASSLVRTSREKLFF
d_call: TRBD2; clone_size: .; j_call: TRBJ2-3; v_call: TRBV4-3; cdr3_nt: TGCGCCAGCAGCCAAGTGTTAGCGGGGGGTCAAGATACGCAGTATTTT; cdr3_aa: CASSQVLAGGQDTQYF
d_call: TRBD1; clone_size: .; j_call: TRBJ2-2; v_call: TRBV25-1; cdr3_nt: TGTGCCAGCAGTGCAATCACTCAGGGGGCACACACCGGGGAGCTGTTTTTT; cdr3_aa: CASSAITQGAHTGELFF
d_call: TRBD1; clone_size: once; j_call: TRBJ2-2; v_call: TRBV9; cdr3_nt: TGTGCCAGCAGCCCGACAGGGGGCGCCACCGGGGAGCTGTTTTTT; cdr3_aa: CASSPTGGATGELFF
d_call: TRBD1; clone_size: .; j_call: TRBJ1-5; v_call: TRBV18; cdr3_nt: TGTGCCAGCTCATCGAGACAGGGTCTTGGGGATCAGCCCCAGCATTTT; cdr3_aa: CASSSRQGLGDQPQHF
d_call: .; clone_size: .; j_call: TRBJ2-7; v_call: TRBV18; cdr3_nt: TGTGCCAGCTCCCCCGTCGACAACGAGCAGTACTTC; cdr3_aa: CASSPVDNEQYF
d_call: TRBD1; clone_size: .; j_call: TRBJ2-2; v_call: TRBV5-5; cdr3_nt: TGTGCCAGCAGCTTGGGTCCTACAGGGGGTTACACCGGGGAGCTGTTTTTT; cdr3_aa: CASSLGPTGGYTGELFF
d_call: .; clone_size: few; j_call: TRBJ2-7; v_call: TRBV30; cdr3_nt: TGTGCCTGGAGTGTCGGGACCTACGAGCAGTACTTC; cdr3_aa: CAWSVGTYEQYF
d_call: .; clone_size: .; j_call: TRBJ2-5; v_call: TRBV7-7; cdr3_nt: TGTGCCAGCAGCTTAGGGCTAAGTGGGCCGGACCAAGAGACCCAGTACTTC; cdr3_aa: CASSLGLSGPDQETQYF
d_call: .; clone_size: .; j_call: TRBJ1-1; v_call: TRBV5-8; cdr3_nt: TGTGCCAGCAGCTTGGCCGGACTACACCTGAACACTGAAGCTTTCTTT; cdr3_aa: CASSLAGLHLNTEAFF
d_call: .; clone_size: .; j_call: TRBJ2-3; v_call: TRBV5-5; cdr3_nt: TGTGCCAGCAGCGGACTCCAGGGGAGCACAGATACGCAGTATTTT; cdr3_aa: CASSGLQGSTDTQYF
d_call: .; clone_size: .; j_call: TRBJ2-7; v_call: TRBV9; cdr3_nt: TGTGCCAGCAGCGTAGACGGGTACGAGCAGTACTTC; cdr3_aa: CASSVDGYEQYF
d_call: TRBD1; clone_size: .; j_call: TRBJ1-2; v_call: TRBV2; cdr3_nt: TGTGCCAGCAGTGAAGAAGGGGACAGGGTCCTCTTC; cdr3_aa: CASSEEGDRVLF
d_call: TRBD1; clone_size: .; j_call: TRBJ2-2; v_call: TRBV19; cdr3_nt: TGTGCCAGTAGAGCCTCCGGGACAGGGGGCGGCGGGGAGCTGTTTTTT; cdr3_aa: CASRASGTGGGGELFF
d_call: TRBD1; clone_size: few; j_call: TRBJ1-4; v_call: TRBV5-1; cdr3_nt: TGCGCCAGCAGCTGGGACAGGGGTCAGGAAAAACTGTTTTTT; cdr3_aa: CASSWDRGQEKLFF
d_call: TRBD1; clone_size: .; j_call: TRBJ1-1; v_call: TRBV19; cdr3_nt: TGTGCCAGTAGTATGGGACGACAGGGGGCGGACACTGAAGCTTTCTTT; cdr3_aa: CASSMGRQGADTEAFF